The rows below give T cell receptor beta chains drawn from one sample of a study of blood T cell repertoires in COVID-19. The table came from immunoSEQ multiplex PCR; TCRdb's copy has only in-frame clones and leaves some out. The sample carries 250,000 to 400,000 clones, more than 70% recorded once. The sample taken for sequencing was PBMCs or T cells enriched from blood (not recorded which). Receptors originate from a woman aged 25 to 39 who had recovered from COVID-19. Each CDR3 is given without its conserved first and last residue. Clone size is stated in some rows and not others, as once, few, many or a class when expanded.

j_gene: TRBJ1-4
v_gene: TRBV7-2
abundance: .
CDR3aa: ASSFRLGQGLTTNEKLF

j_gene: TRBJ1-2
v_gene: TRBV28
abundance: .
CDR3aa: ASSPGTGYAGYT

j_gene: TRBJ2-1
v_gene: TRBV19
abundance: .
CDR3aa: ASSPSAAGYNEQF

j_gene: TRBJ2-7
v_gene: TRBV5-4
abundance: .
CDR3aa: ASSLNLGAGESYEQY

j_gene: TRBJ1-1
v_gene: TRBV28
abundance: .
CDR3aa: ASNLDRGTEAF

j_gene: TRBJ1-6
v_gene: TRBV6-4
abundance: .
CDR3aa: ASSRPGQGQSSYNSPLH

j_gene: TRBJ1-5
v_gene: TRBV4-1
abundance: few
CDR3aa: ASSQEGGLGQPQH

j_gene: TRBJ1-1
v_gene: TRBV19
abundance: .
CDR3aa: ASSMAGGVRTEAF

j_gene: TRBJ1-1
v_gene: TRBV10-3
abundance: once
CDR3aa: AIREQASEAF

j_gene: TRBJ1-5
v_gene: TRBV28
abundance: .
CDR3aa: ASKPGGAVHSNQPQH

j_gene: TRBJ2-1
v_gene: TRBV7-3
abundance: .
CDR3aa: ASSTLAGNNEQF

j_gene: TRBJ2-6
v_gene: TRBV7-3
abundance: .
CDR3aa: ASSLGGRTISGANVLT

j_gene: TRBJ1-1
v_gene: TRBV27
abundance: once
CDR3aa: ASKTGENTEAF

j_gene: TRBJ1-2
v_gene: TRBV10-3
abundance: .
CDR3aa: AISPGTDNYGYT

j_gene: TRBJ1-1
v_gene: TRBV5-5
abundance: .
CDR3aa: ASSWTGAIFRATEAF

j_gene: TRBJ2-2
v_gene: TRBV5-8
abundance: .
CDR3aa: ASSLNHGDTGELF

j_gene: TRBJ2-2
v_gene: TRBV23-1
abundance: once
CDR3aa: ASNRDRGSLAGELF

j_gene: TRBJ1-3
v_gene: TRBV27
abundance: .
CDR3aa: ASSFAGSGNTIY

j_gene: TRBJ2-2
v_gene: TRBV5-5
abundance: .
CDR3aa: ASSWRDRGVGGELF

j_gene: TRBJ1-1
v_gene: TRBV5-4
abundance: .
CDR3aa: ASSPRQGRGDTEAF

j_gene: TRBJ1-2
v_gene: TRBV28
abundance: once
CDR3aa: ASRADRANYGYT

j_gene: TRBJ1-4
v_gene: TRBV11-2
abundance: once
CDR3aa: ASSLIRFQGEKLF

j_gene: TRBJ1-2
v_gene: TRBV2
abundance: once
CDR3aa: ASRGEGGYGYT

j_gene: TRBJ1-2
v_gene: TRBV6-5
abundance: once
CDR3aa: ASSSLTPDRGNGYT

j_gene: TRBJ2-3
v_gene: TRBV7-9
abundance: .
CDR3aa: ASSPQISGASTDTQY

j_gene: TRBJ1-4
v_gene: TRBV25-1
abundance: .
CDR3aa: ASSAAAGATNEKLF

j_gene: TRBJ2-7
v_gene: TRBV6-2/TRBV6-3
abundance: .
CDR3aa: ASSPPRVFYEQY

j_gene: TRBJ1-3
v_gene: TRBV18
abundance: .
CDR3aa: ASFGQTSGNTIY

j_gene: TRBJ1-4
v_gene: TRBV18
abundance: .
CDR3aa: ASSPPGAATNEKLF

j_gene: TRBJ2-3
v_gene: TRBV19
abundance: once
CDR3aa: ASSSRLMAGLTDTQY

j_gene: TRBJ1-2
v_gene: TRBV19
abundance: .
CDR3aa: ASSSDGLYYGYT

j_gene: TRBJ2-7
v_gene: TRBV27
abundance: once
CDR3aa: ASSPLGHTYEQY

j_gene: TRBJ1-3
v_gene: TRBV9
abundance: .
CDR3aa: ASSARTGHSGNTIY

j_gene: TRBJ2-2
v_gene: TRBV6-5
abundance: .
CDR3aa: ASRMGQGFTGELF

j_gene: TRBJ1-1
v_gene: TRBV7-3
abundance: .
CDR3aa: ASSLEGRPMNTEAF

j_gene: TRBJ1-2
v_gene: TRBV11-2
abundance: .
CDR3aa: ASSYQGASNYGYT

j_gene: TRBJ2-1
v_gene: TRBV7-9
abundance: once
CDR3aa: ASSFSGAYNEQF

j_gene: TRBJ1-2
v_gene: TRBV6-5
abundance: .
CDR3aa: ASSPDRDYGYT

j_gene: TRBJ1-1
v_gene: TRBV6-5
abundance: .
CDR3aa: ASSYWQGANTEAF

j_gene: TRBJ2-2
v_gene: TRBV9
abundance: .
CDR3aa: ASSVGGRTGAYANTGELF

j_gene: TRBJ2-5
v_gene: TRBV5-1
abundance: few
CDR3aa: ASSRTTEKETQY

j_gene: TRBJ2-1
v_gene: TRBV4-2
abundance: .
CDR3aa: ASSQESGQVYNEQF

j_gene: TRBJ1-1
v_gene: TRBV24-1
abundance: .
CDR3aa: ATSGTVDTEAF

j_gene: TRBJ2-7
v_gene: TRBV29-1
abundance: .
CDR3aa: SVGGTGSHEQY

j_gene: TRBJ2-1
v_gene: TRBV3-1/TRBV3-2
abundance: .
CDR3aa: ASETSGYNEQF

j_gene: TRBJ2-1
v_gene: TRBV30
abundance: .
CDR3aa: AWSGARSSSYNEQF

j_gene: TRBJ2-7
v_gene: TRBV6-5
abundance: .
CDR3aa: ASRRGQGFEQY

j_gene: TRBJ2-6
v_gene: TRBV4-1
abundance: .
CDR3aa: ASSPRGSGANVLT

j_gene: TRBJ2-1
v_gene: TRBV21-1
abundance: .
CDR3aa: ASSKTSGGAEGF

j_gene: TRBJ2-7
v_gene: TRBV6-2/TRBV6-3
abundance: .
CDR3aa: ASSYGGVSYEQY

j_gene: TRBJ1-5
v_gene: TRBV5-4
abundance: few
CDR3aa: ASSLDRGNQPQH

j_gene: TRBJ2-5
v_gene: TRBV4-1
abundance: .
CDR3aa: ASSQEPGGETQY

j_gene: TRBJ1-2
v_gene: TRBV27
abundance: .
CDR3aa: ASSSDRGAYGYT

j_gene: TRBJ2-4
v_gene: TRBV4-1
abundance: .
CDR3aa: ASSHRDLAKNIQY

j_gene: TRBJ1-1
v_gene: TRBV2
abundance: .
CDR3aa: ASSERGFSTEAF